This T cell receptor (beta chain) was identified during a study of T cell responses to AZD1222 COVID-19 vaccine. Study outcomes and limitations: The reported proportion of spike-specific TCRs targeting unmutated variant regions was nearly half. Across the whole spike, CD4 TCRs peaked at regions 160-218 and 743-854. Donors, mostly white British, included more females; clonal diversity was possibly underestimated.

Remarks on this clone: Antigen: not known.

This CDR3 region has 12 residues. From germline, CDR1 is MNHEY and CDR2 SVGEGT. V lost 5 bases, J lost 0 bases, and 5 bases lay in between. Measured with immunoSEQ multiplex PCR; TCRdb has only the in-frame clones, and not every one. Counted here are about 130,000 clones, about 87% occurring once; the ten biggest clones make up roughly 5.4%. This sample comprised peripheral blood, obtained on day 0 of AZD1222 vaccination. The source of this sequence is an adult in good health. This chain links TRBV6-2 or TRBV6-3 with TRBJ2-7, with no clear D. CDR3 coding DNA: TGTGCCAGCAGTGCGTCCTCCTACGAGCAGTACTTC. This sequence encodes CASSASSYEQYF.